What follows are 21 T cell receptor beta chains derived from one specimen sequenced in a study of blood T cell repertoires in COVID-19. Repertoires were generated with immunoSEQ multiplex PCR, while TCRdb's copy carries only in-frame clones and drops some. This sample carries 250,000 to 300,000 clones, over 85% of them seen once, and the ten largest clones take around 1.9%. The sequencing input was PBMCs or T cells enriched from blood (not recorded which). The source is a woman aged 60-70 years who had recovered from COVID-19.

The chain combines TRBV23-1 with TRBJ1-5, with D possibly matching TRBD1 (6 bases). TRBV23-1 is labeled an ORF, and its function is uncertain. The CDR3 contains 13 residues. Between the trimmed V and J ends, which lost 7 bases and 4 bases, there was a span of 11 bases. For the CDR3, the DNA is TGCGCCAGCACAGGGGATTTAAATCAGCCCCAGCATTTT. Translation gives CASTGDLNQPQHF.

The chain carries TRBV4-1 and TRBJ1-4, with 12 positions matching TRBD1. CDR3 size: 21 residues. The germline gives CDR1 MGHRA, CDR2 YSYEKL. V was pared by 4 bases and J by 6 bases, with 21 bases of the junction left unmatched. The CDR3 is CASSPGMITGQGAKGYEKLFF. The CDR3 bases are TGCGCCAGCAGCCCGGGGATGATCACGGGACAGGGGGCAAAAGGGTATGAAAAACTGTTTTTT.

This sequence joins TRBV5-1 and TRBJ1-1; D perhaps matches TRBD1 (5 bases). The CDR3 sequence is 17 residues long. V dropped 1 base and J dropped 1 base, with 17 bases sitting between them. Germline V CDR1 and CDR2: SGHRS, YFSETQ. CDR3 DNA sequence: TGCGCCAGCAGCTTGATTGCAGGAGGGGCAAAGAACACTGAAGCTTTCTTT. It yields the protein CASSLIAGGAKNTEAFF.

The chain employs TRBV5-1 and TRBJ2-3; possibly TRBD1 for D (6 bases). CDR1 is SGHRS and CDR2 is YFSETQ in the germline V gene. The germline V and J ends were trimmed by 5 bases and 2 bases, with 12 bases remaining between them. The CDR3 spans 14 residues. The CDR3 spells CASRLTGYTDTQYF. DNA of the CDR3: TGCGCCAGCAGACTGACAGGCTACACAGATACGCAGTATTTT. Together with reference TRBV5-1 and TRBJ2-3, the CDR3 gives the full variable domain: KAGVTQTPRYLIKTRGQQVTLSCSPISGHRSVSWYQQTPGQGLQFLFEYFSETQRNKGNFPGRFSGRQFSNSRSEMNVSTLELGDSALYLCASRLTGYTDTQYFGPGTRLTVL.

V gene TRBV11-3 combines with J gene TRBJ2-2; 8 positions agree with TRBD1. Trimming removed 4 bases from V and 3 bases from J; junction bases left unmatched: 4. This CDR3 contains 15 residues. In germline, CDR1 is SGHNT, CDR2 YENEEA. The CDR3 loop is CASSYGTGDTGELFF. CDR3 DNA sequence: TGTGCCAGCAGCTACGGGACAGGCGACACCGGGGAGCTGTTTTTT.

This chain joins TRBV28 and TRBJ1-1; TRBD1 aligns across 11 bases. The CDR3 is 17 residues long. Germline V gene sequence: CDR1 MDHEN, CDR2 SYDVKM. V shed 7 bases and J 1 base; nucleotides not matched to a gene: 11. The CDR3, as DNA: TGTGCCAGCACCCCCGGGGCCGGGACAGGGGGGAACACTGAAGCTTTCTTT. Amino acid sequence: CASTPGAGTGGNTEAFF.

In DNA, the CDR3 is TGTGCCAGCAGTCGGACTAGCACCTACAATGAGCAGTTCTTC. Its translation is CASSRTSTYNEQFF. This chain links TRBV27 with TRBJ2-1; 8 nucleotides line up with TRBD2. CDR1 and CDR2 from the germline V gene are MNHEY and SMNVEV (reference sequence). This CDR3 is built from 14 residues. Germline trimming cut 5 bases from V and 2 bases from J; bases unmatched to any gene: 2.

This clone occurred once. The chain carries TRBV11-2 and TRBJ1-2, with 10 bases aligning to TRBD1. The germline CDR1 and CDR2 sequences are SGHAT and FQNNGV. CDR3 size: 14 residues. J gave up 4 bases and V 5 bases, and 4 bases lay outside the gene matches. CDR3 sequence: CASSPGTGAYGYTF. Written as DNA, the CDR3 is TGTGCCAGCAGCCCCGGGACAGGGGCCTATGGCTACACCTTC.

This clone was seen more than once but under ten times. CDR3 bases: TGCGCCAGCAGCCAGGTGACAGACCTCTATGGCTACACCTTC. Amino acids: CASSQVTDLYGYTF. This chain uses TRBV4-1 with TRBJ1-2, with a tentative D call TRBD1 (5 bases). This CDR3 spans 14 amino acids. With 3 bases removed from V and 4 bases from J, the gap between germline ends came to 12 bases. The germline V gene encodes CDR1 MGHRA and CDR2 YSYEKL.

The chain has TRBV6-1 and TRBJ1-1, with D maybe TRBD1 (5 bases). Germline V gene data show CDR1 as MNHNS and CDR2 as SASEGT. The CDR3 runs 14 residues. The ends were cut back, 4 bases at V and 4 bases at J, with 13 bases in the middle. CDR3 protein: CASSVARVGTEAFF. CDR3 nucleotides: TGTGCCAGCAGTGTAGCCAGGGTCGGCACTGAAGCTTTCTTT.

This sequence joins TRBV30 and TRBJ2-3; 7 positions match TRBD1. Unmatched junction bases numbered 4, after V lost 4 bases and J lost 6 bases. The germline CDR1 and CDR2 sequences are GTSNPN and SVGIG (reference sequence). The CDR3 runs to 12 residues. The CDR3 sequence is CAWTGGSDTQYF. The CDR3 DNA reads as TGTGCCTGGACAGGGGGTAGCGATACGCAGTATTTT.

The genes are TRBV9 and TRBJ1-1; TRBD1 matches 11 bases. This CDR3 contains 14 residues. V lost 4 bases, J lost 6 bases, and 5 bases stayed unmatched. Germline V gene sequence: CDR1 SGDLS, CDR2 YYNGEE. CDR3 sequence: CASSPGTGGSEAFF. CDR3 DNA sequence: TGTGCCAGCAGCCCCGGGACAGGGGGATCTGAAGCTTTCTTT.

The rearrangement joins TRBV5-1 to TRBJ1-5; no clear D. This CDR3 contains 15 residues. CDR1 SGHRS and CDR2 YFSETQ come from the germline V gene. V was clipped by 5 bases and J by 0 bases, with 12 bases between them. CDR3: CASRPTSGSNQPQHF. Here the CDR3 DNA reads TGCGCCAGCAGACCCACTTCCGGTAGCAATCAGCCCCAGCATTTT.

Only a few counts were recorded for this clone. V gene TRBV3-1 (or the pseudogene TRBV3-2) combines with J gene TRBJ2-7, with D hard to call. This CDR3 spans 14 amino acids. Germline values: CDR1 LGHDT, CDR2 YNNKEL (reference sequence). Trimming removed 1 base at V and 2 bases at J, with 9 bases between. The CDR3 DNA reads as TGTGCCAGCAGCCAAGGGGCAGGTACCTACGAGCAGTACTTC. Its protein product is CASSQGAGTYEQYF.

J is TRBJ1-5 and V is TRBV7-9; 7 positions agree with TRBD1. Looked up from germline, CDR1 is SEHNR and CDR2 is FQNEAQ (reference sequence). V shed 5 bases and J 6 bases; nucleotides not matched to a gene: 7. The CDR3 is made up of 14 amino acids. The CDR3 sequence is CASSRQGVVQPQHF. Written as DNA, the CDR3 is TGTGCCAGCAGCAGACAGGGTGTTGTTCAGCCCCAGCATTTT. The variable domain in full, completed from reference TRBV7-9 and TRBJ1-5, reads DTGVSQNPRHKITKRGQNVTFRCDPISEHNRLYWYRQTLGQGPEFLTYFQNEAQLEKSRLLSDRFSAERPKGSFSTLEIQRTEQGDSAMYLCASSRQGVVQPQHFGDGTRLSIL.

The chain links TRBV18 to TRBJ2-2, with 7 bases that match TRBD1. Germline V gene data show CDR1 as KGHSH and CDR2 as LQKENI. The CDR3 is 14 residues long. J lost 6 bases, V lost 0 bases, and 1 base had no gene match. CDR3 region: CASSPPTGAGELFF. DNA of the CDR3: TGTGCCAGCTCACCACCAACAGGGGCCGGGGAGCTGTTTTTT.

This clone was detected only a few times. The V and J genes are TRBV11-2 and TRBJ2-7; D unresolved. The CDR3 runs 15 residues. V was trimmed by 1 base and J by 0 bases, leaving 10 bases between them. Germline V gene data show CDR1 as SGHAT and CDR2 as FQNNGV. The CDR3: CASSLGPSGSYEQYF. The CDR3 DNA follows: TGTGCCAGCAGCTTAGGGCCGTCTGGCTCCTACGAGCAGTACTTC.

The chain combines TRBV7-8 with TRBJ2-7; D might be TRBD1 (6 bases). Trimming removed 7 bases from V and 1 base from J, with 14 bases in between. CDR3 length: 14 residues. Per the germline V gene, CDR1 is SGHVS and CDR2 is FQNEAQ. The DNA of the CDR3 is TGTGCCAGCACTTTGCAGGGGCGATCCTACGAGCAGTACTTC. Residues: CASTLQGRSYEQYF.

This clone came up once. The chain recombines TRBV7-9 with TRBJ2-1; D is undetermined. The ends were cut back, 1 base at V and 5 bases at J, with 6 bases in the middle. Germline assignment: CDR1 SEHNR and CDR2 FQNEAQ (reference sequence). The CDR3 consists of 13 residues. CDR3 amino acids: CASSLEQNNEQFF. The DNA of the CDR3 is TGTGCCAGCAGCTTAGAACAGAACAATGAGCAGTTCTTC.

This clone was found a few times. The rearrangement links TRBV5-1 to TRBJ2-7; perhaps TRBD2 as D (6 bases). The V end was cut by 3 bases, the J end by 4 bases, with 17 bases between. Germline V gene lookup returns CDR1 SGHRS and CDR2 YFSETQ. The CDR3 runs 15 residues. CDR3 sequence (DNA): TGCGCCAGCAGCTGGGGTCAAGGCGGGAATTACGAGCAGTACTTC. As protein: CASSWGQGGNYEQYF.

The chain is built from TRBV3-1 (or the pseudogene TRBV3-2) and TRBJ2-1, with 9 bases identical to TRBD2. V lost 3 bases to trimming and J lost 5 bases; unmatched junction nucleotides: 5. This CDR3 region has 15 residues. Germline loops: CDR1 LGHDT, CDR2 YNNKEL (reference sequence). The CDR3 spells CASSHSGRFHNEQFF. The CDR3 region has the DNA TGTGCCAGCAGCCACAGCGGGAGGTTCCACAATGAGCAGTTCTTC.